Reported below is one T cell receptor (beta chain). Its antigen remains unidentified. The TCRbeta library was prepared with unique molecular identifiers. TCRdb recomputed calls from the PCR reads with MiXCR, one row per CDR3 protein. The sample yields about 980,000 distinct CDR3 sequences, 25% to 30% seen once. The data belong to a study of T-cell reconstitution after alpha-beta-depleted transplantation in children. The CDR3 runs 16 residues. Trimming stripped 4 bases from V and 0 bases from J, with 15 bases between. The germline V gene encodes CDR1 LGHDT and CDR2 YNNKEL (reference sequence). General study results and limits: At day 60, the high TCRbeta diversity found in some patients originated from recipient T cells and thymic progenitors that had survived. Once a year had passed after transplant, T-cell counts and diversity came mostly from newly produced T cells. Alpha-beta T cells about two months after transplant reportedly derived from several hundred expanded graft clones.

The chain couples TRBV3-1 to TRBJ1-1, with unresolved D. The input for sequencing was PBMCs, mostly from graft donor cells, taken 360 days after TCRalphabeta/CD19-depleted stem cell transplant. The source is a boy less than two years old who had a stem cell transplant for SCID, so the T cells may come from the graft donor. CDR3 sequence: CASSPRTAVLNTEAFF. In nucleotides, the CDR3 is TGTGCCAGCAGCCCCAGGACGGCCGTTTTGAACACTGAAGCTTTCTTT.